The present entry profiles one TCR beta chain with its context. What this receptor recognizes is not known. Nothing much larger sits one base from this clone, and base qualities are not available. This sample was included in a study of cytomegalovirus exposure and HLA in healthy donors (dated by TCRdb to about 2017). Looking at the study overall: An earlier analysis of approximately 640 of the donors reported 250 to 300 Gb of sequence data and more than 90 million unique TCR beta sequences from 150 million to 200 million T cells. A later genetic analysis took genome-wide SNP genotypes for 398 of the 666 donors and used that subset as a discovery cohort. HLA typing included class I and class II loci at four-digit resolution. The genetic ancestry cluster associated with self-reported Caucasian donors included approximately 85% of the roughly 390 genotyped donors. Donor age, sex, ethnicity and CMV serostatus were compiled together with the repertoire data. To predict cytomegalovirus infection status, the study brought together high-throughput TCR immunosequencing, statistical association of individual TCRs with disease status, and machine learning. About 280 gigabases of sequencing data and roughly 90 million unique TCR sequences were included in an early release covering several hundred HLA-typed donors. In an earlier analysis of roughly 580 of the donors, high-throughput TCR beta sequencing was used to judge whether each TCR beta V gene segment behaved as functional or pseudogenic. All discovery cohort repertoires had been generated on a single sequencing platform. Typing coverage differed by locus: A, B, C, DRB1 and DQB1 were typed in roughly 620-630 donors, DQA1 in 500 to 550, DPA1 in approximately 600, and DPB1 in roughly 470. A later analysis re-examined previously published TCR beta repertoires from roughly 720 donors and added high-resolution HLA genotyping to investigate patterns of TCR occurrence. The study aimed to test whether signatures of past pathogen exposure could be identified by cataloging public T cell receptors. The T cell repertoires of 666 subjects were profiled by immunosequencing and related to cytomegalovirus serostatus. Across 300 to 500 genotyped donors of the cohort, an average of approximately 240,000 unique TCR beta nucleotide sequences per donor were sequenced, and around 20% of those sequences were non-productive. A few DR-DQ haplotypes were handled as single units for association and clustering because linkage in the cohort was strong. In addition to the first cohort of 650 to 750 subjects, a separate validation cohort of 130 or so different subjects was used. Rather than drawing on any new phenotypic data, the later analysis identified candidate immune exposures from TCR beta sequences and the way those sequences occurred across donors.

The cohort consisted of fewer than 700 healthy bone marrow donors. At the time of sampling, every cohort member was nominally healthy, though immune exposures that went unrecorded were likely present. The donor was CMV seropositive and belonged to the group of 270 or so seropositive cohort members. A peripheral blood sample was collected from each donor, and TCR beta sequencing was performed on peripheral blood mononuclear cells. The Qiagen DNeasy Blood Extraction Kit was used to extract genomic DNA from the blood cell samples. The germline V end is reduced by 6 bases and the J end by 10 bases; junction bases left unmatched: 9. From a lookup of the germline V gene, CDR1 and CDR2 are ENHRY and SYGVKD. The CDR3, from cysteine to phenylalanine, totals 14 residues. Only CDR3 DNA is held: 42 bases, read in frame from base 1. Study-wide conclusions, independent of this receptor: Some IMGT-functional V segments, including TRBV6-2 and TRBV6-3, could not be distinguished by the 87-base-pair reads and were therefore excluded. Most TCR sequences were seen in very few donors, while some public TCRs were found in many individuals. Because some donors lacked HLA typing at each locus, the association tests relied only on the typed subset. According to the authors, the approach could potentially be generalized to other disease states and immunological phenotypes. A few of the identified cytomegalovirus-associated TCR beta chains were confirmed in vitro to be specific for cytomegalovirus antigens. Immune exposure information for the cohort was limited to CMV serostatus. Specific HLA alleles were associated with 16,951 TCR beta sequences at a false discovery rate of 0.05 in a later analysis. A later analysis found that HLA-associated TCR beta chains were more clonally expanded and had lower generation probabilities than equally common non-associated chains. This cohort had only TCR beta chains sequenced, and the lack of alpha or paired-chain data limited which features could be detected. Assigning TCR associations to individual alleles was difficult when HLA alleles, especially DR and DQ, strongly co-occurred. A later analysis reported that several top co-occurrence clusters appeared linked to parvovirus B19, influenza, CMV and Epstein-Barr virus. A further reported finding was that TCR beta sequences accurately predicted the HLA-A and HLA-B alleles for most subjects in the first cohort. The study listed 150 to 200 TCR beta chains as associated with cytomegalovirus. In a later genetic analysis, fewer N-insertions in productive TCRs were reported among donors in an Asian-associated ancestry cluster than the approximately 710-donor mean. Because counts were too low, 15 to 20 rarely observed V segments, including chromosome 9 orphons, were excluded from the earlier analysis of 500 to 700 of the donors. In a later analysis, the rate of TCR association differed among HLA loci, with DRB1 alleles having the most associated TCRs and HLA-C alleles having the fewest. Correlated functional status among segregating V segments might be attributable to linkage disequilibrium, but an unknown experimental factor could not be ruled out. According to a later analysis, most CMV-associated TCR beta chains appeared to be HLA-restricted, and the HLA associations seemed to be driven largely by CMV exposure. Presence/absence analyses assumed roughly uniform sequencing depth across donors, an assumption that may not hold. A later genetic analysis associated a missense DCLRE1C variant with V-gene and J-gene trimming of TCR beta chains, and an independent cohort replicated the association. In both the original and validation cohorts, the classifier was reported to diagnose cytomegalovirus status with high specificity and sensitivity. In an earlier analysis of 587 of the donors, most TCR beta V segments were observed in productive rearrangements about 87% or about 30% of the time, broadly matching IMGT annotations. The sequencing pipeline was judged likely to have produced a cluster of highly shared sequence variants as a technical artifact.

Library preparation was by the immunoSEQ multiplex PCR assay. For the multiplex PCR, a mixture combining 60 forward primers for TCR Vbeta segments and 13 reverse primers for TCR Jbeta segments was used. The CDR3 region of rearranged TCR beta genes was amplified from genomic DNA with a multiplex PCR assay. The Illumina HiSeq System was used to sequence the amplified TCR beta libraries as 87-base-pair reads. Turning to the authors' computational methods: In a later analysis, tens of millions of unique TCR beta chains were counted across the 500 to 850 repertoires, and roughly 11 million of these chains were shared by at least two donors. Raw reads were error-corrected and collapsed into unique sequences with a nearest-neighbor algorithm that merged closely related sequences to remove PCR and sequencing errors. CDR3 sequences were aligned to IMGT reference sequences to assign V, D and J gene segments. Each retained sequence needed at least a six-nucleotide match to both a V gene segment and a J gene segment. A rearrangement counted as productive if the CDR3 had no stop codons and remained in frame with V and J, and every other rearrangement counted as non-productive. Following IMGT convention, CDR3 was defined as the stretch from the second conserved V-encoded cysteine up to the conserved J-encoded phenylalanine. The earlier analysis of about 590 of the donors excluded sequences that lacked an unambiguous match to a single V gene segment. In an earlier analysis of 587 of the donors, V segments were called functional above 56.7% productive rearrangements and were called segregating when the between-donor standard deviation exceeded 5%. A statistical classification framework was built to diagnose cytomegalovirus status from the catalog of TCR beta chain sequences. V and J gene assignment, in a later analysis, came from comparing TCR nucleotide sequences with IMGT/GENE-DB human TR gene sequences. Using the TCRdist pipeline, a later analysis assigned CDR3 sequences along with most-parsimonious VDJ recombination scenarios. A later analysis defined each TCR beta chain by its CDR3 amino acid sequence plus V-gene family, and excluded reads lacking a unique V-gene family. In a later analysis, 550 to 650 highly shared, low-generation-probability nucleotide sequences were removed to address suspected cross-contamination and a sequencing artifact. For each public chain, a later analysis derived a clonal expansion index from normalized ranks of inferred template counts within each repertoire. A later analysis computed generation probabilities with a VDJ recombination model fitted to out-of-frame rearrangements, and checked the results against IGoR. A later analysis scored TCR-TCR, TCR-HLA and TCR-CMV co-occurrence with hypergeometric tests, applying a repertoire-size bias correction to TCR pairs. A later analysis estimated false discovery rates by permuting HLA or CMV assignments 20 times. In a later analysis, co-occurring TCRs were grouped using DBSCAN, and TCRdist sequence similarity was added for clustering within HLA-allele-positive subsets. Co-occurrence clustering excluded repertoires with fewer than 30,000 or more than 120,000 public chains, plus five with anomalous nucleotide sharing. TCRdb obtained this table from immuneACCESS and retained in-frame rearrangements with V and J assigned. These tables miss some clones; where compared with another copy, unresolved V genes account for less than half of the shortfall, and the remainder is unexplained. V, J and clone size are taken as reported in that table, and D and trimming were inferred from the DNA itself. Here the sample has under 200,000 clones; 9.5% to 15% occur a single time. Jointly, the top ten make up over 6.5% of the sample.

The rearrangement combines TRBV10-3 with TRBJ1-6; 7 junctional bases match TRBD1. Sequencing was carried out using PBMCs. The sequence came from a man aged 50-60 years in good health and CMV-seropositive. The sequenced DNA: TGTGCCATCAGGAGCGGACAGGCCCGCTCACCCCTCCACTTT. Its translation reads: CAIRSGQARSPLHF.